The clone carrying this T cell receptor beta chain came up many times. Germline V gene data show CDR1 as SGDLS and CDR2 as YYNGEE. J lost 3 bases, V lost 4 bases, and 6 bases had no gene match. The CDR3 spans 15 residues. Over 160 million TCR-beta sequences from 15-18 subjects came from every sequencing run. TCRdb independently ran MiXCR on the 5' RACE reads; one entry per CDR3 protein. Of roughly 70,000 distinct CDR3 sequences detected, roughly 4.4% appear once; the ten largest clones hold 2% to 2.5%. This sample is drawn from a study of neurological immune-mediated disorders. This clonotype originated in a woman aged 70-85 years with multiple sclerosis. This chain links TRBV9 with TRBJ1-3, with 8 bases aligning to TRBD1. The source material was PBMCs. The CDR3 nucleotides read TGTGCCAGCAGCAAGAGACAGGGGAATGGAAACACCATATATTTT. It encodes CASSKRQGNGNTIYF.